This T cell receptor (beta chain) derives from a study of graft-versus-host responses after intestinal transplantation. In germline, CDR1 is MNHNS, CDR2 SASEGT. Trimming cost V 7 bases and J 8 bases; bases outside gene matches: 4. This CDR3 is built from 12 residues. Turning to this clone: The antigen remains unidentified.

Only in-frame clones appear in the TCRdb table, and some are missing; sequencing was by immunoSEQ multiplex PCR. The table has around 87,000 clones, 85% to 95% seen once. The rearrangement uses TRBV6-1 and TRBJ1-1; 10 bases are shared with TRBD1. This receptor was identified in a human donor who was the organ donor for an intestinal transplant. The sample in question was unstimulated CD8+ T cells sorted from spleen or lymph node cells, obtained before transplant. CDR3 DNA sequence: TGTGCCAGCAAGACAGGGGGCACGGAAGCTTTCTTT. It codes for CASKTGGTEAFF.